By frequency in the sample, the clone carrying this TCR beta chain is medium-sized. The antigen remains unidentified. This beta chain was picked up by a library intended for alpha chains and is off target, so its count carries little meaning. Carried by each TCR cDNA molecule was a unique molecular identifier. TCRdb passed the 5' RACE reads through MiXCR, listing each CDR3 protein once. The table records about 7,000 distinct CDR3 sequences, less than 15% of them present only once. This record belongs to a study of spatial heterogeneity in lung cancer. Findings of the study overall: The study found that expanded intratumoral alpha and beta TCR counts tracked tumor mutation counts.

Germline loops: CDR1 SGDLS, CDR2 YYNGEE. Trimming removed 4 bases from V and 5 bases from J, with 16 bases in between. The CDR3 sequence is 15 residues long. Specified time point: sample taken at primary tumor resection. The receptor's source is a male donor with early-stage non-small cell lung cancer. Sequencing used lung tumor tissue, obtained at surgery. V usage is TRBV9 and J usage is TRBJ2-1; a possible D gene is TRBD1 (8 bases). CDR3 bases: TGTGCCAGCAGCAAACAGGGGGGGTTCCACAATGAGCAGTTCTTC. The encoded protein is CASSKQGGFHNEQFF.